The 8 T cell receptor beta chains listed next were all sequenced from one sample in a study of cytomegalovirus exposure and HLA in healthy donors. Amplification used 60 Vbeta primers and 13 Jbeta primers. Sequencing used immunoSEQ multiplex PCR; TCRdb keeps in-frame clones, though not all of them. Counted here are roughly 130,000 clones, approximately 85% occurring once; the ten biggest clones make up roughly 10%. What was sequenced was PBMCs. All receptors derive from a male donor in good health and CMV-seropositive.

The V call is TRBV9, the J call TRBJ2-5; a weak D match, TRBD2 (6 bases). Per the germline V gene, CDR1 is SGDLS and CDR2 is YYNGEE. The CDR3 extends over 13 amino acids. The germline V and J ends were trimmed by 4 bases and 5 bases, with 12 bases remaining between them. The CDR3 DNA reads as TGTGCCAGCAGCCGGAGGGGTGAGGAGACCCAGTACTTC. Translation: CASSRRGEETQYF.

This clone has only one observation. The gene calls are TRBV30 and TRBJ2-3, with 8 bases lining up with TRBD1. The V segment lost 1 base and the J segment 0 bases; nucleotides outside the gene matches: 6. CDR3 length equals 16 residues. The V gene's germline CDR1 is GTSNPN and CDR2 SVGIG (reference sequence). The CDR3 spells CAWSGLRGLSTDTQYF. The CDR3 coding sequence is TGTGCCTGGAGTGGCCTCAGGGGGCTTAGCACAGATACGCAGTATTTT.

V gene TRBV13 combines with J gene TRBJ2-5; 11 bases match TRBD2. Trimming at V came to 3 bases and at J to 4 bases, leaving 4 bases not matched to a gene. This CDR3 has 15 amino acids. CDR1 and CDR2 (germline): PRHDT, FYEKMQ (reference sequence). Here the CDR3 reads CASSFSGRALETQYF. CDR3 DNA sequence: TGTGCCAGCAGCTTTAGCGGGAGGGCCCTAGAGACCCAGTACTTC.

This CDR3 is CATRFFDRSYQPQHF. CDR3 DNA: TGTGCCACCCGTTTTTTTGACAGGTCCTATCAGCCCCAGCATTTT. The chain joins TRBV21-1 to TRBJ1-5; no DNA check was done on the table's D call, TRBD1. TRBV21-1 is reported as a pseudogene. The CDR3 sequence is 15 residues long.

The chain is built from TRBV5-6 and TRBJ2-2; no definite D call. Trimming left V 0 bases short and J 1 base short, with 7 bases between. From germline, CDR1 is SGHDT and CDR2 YYEEEE. The CDR3 has 15 amino acids. CDR3 region: CASSLGRLNTGELFF. In nucleotides, the CDR3 is TGTGCCAGCAGCTTGGGGCGGCTGAACACCGGGGAGCTGTTTTTT. The whole variable domain, remainder taken from reference TRBV5-6 and TRBJ2-2, is DAGVTQSPTHLIKTRGQQVTLRCSPKSGHDTVSWYQQALGQGPQFIFQYYEEEERQRGNFPDRFSGHQFPNYSSELNVNALLLGDSALYLCASSLGRLNTGELFFGEGSRLTVL.

This sequence joins TRBV19 and TRBJ2-3; 12 nucleotides align to TRBD2. Germline V lookup: CDR1 LNHDA, CDR2 SQIVND (reference sequence). The CDR3 sequence is 17 residues long. V shed 2 bases and J 5 bases; nucleotides not matched to a gene: 8. The CDR3 coding sequence is TGTGCCAGTAGTATAAGAGGCCGACTAGCGGGAGAAGATACGCAGTATTTT. Its translation: CASSIRGRLAGEDTQYF.

V is TRBV5-1 and J is TRBJ2-5, with TRBD1 as a possible D gene (6 bases). The J call may be wrong; the DNA end is better matched by TRBJ2-7. The length of the CDR3 is 14 residues. The germline gives CDR1 SGHRS, CDR2 YFSETQ. The CDR3 here is CASSLDRAAYEQYF. The CDR3 DNA sequence: TGCGCCAGCAGCTTGGACAGGGCGGCCTACGAGCAGTACTTC.

The genes are TRBV19 and TRBJ1-2, with D hard to call. Looked up from germline, CDR1 is LNHDA and CDR2 is SQIVND (reference sequence). Trimming pared 5 bases from V and 5 bases from J, leaving 12 bases between. This CDR3 is built from 13 residues. This chain's CDR3 is CASSRMTEYGYTF. CDR3 DNA: TGTGCCAGTAGTCGTATGACGGAGTATGGCTACACCTTC.